Only one count was recorded for the clone carrying this T cell receptor (beta chain). The target antigen is unknown. In the authors' methods: From ImmunoSEQ came sequences covering only the junction and carrying no quality scores, so filtering differed. Sequencing was performed with immunoSEQ multiplex PCR; in TCRdb, only in-frame clones are kept and a portion is missing. V, J and clone size are those of that table, while D and trimming were read from the DNA. The sample records 2,500,000 or so clones, about 90% being singletons. From germline, CDR1 is MNHNS and CDR2 SASEGT. Losses at the gene ends were 3 bases for V and 4 bases for J; bases not matched to a gene: 8. The CDR3 has 15 residues. The sample originates from a study of shared clonotypes between healthy human individuals. Across the whole study: A donor's plate count was three for CD4 naive and three for CD4 memory; CD8 naive had two and CD8 memory one. The study, taken as a whole, reports: What naive subsets generally showed was a larger estimated richness than memory subsets showed.

The material sequenced was naive CD4+ T cells from PBMCs. Subset: CD45RA+ positively selected. The clonotype was recovered from a man aged 18 to 29 in good health. Some clones in this sample may be carry-over from other donors' samples. This sequence joins TRBV6-1 and TRBJ1-2; 7 bases align to TRBD1. CDR3 loop: CASSDSGGGIYGYTF. CDR3 DNA sequence: TGTGCCAGCAGTGACAGTGGAGGGGGCATCTATGGCTACACCTTC.